A selection of T cell receptor beta chains follows, all from one sample in a study of shared clonotypes between healthy human individuals. The assay was immunoSEQ multiplex PCR, and TCRdb's table has in-frame clones only and misses some. The sample comprises over a million clones, about 98.5% of which are singletons, and 0.36% rests with the top ten. The source material was naive CD4+ T cells sorted from blood. These receptors originate from a man under 40 in good health. CDR3s include the opening cysteine and the closing phenylalanine or tryptophan. Each record gives: J gene, CDR3 length, V gene, D gene, CDR3 protein. The D gene is left open where the match is weak.

j_call: TRBJ2-7
cdr3_length: 11
v_call: TRBV30
d_call: NA
cdr3_aa: CAWSPQVQQYF

j_call: TRBJ2-1
cdr3_length: 15
v_call: TRBV28
d_call: TRBD2
cdr3_aa: CASSLPGTRNNEQFF

j_call: TRBJ1-3
cdr3_length: 13
v_call: TRBV28
d_call: NA
cdr3_aa: CASSFLAVNTIYF

j_call: TRBJ1-5
cdr3_length: 16
v_call: TRBV2
d_call: NA
cdr3_aa: CASSEGRITFNQPQHF

j_call: TRBJ2-6
cdr3_length: 14
v_call: TRBV6-1
d_call: TRBD1
cdr3_aa: CASKGASGANVLTF

j_call: TRBJ2-2
cdr3_length: 18
v_call: TRBV9
d_call: NA
cdr3_aa: CARGLRAQTLKNTGELFF

j_call: TRBJ2-1
cdr3_length: 15
v_call: TRBV9
d_call: TRBD2
cdr3_aa: CASSAGTSGSNEQFF

j_call: TRBJ1-1
cdr3_length: 14
v_call: TRBV19
d_call: NA
cdr3_aa: CASRQTGYSTEAFF

j_call: TRBJ1-1
cdr3_length: 14
v_call: TRBV29-1
d_call: NA
cdr3_aa: CSVYLTGVNTEAFF

j_call: TRBJ2-7
cdr3_length: 16
v_call: TRBV7-8
d_call: TRBD1
cdr3_aa: CASSLGPGQGTYEQYF

j_call: TRBJ2-5
cdr3_length: 15
v_call: TRBV11-2
d_call: TRBD2
cdr3_aa: CASSPGLAGQETQYF

j_call: TRBJ2-5
cdr3_length: 12
v_call: TRBV19
d_call: NA
cdr3_aa: CASSIRGETQYF

j_call: TRBJ2-7
cdr3_length: 15
v_call: TRBV7-9
d_call: NA
cdr3_aa: CASSSLGAPTYEQYF

j_call: TRBJ2-7
cdr3_length: 16
v_call: TRBV6-1
d_call: NA
cdr3_aa: CASSVRRRSGSYEQYF

j_call: TRBJ2-1
cdr3_length: 14
v_call: TRBV7-8
d_call: TRBD2
cdr3_aa: CASSLGGSPNEQFF

j_call: TRBJ2-5
cdr3_length: 13
v_call: TRBV30
d_call: NA
cdr3_aa: CAWSPRGGETQYF

j_call: TRBJ2-1
cdr3_length: 16
v_call: TRBV10-3
d_call: TRBD2
cdr3_aa: CAISEKLAGSYNEQFF

j_call: TRBJ2-7
cdr3_length: 15
v_call: TRBV28
d_call: TRBD1
cdr3_aa: CASSLSGQGFYEQYF

j_call: TRBJ1-2
cdr3_length: 14
v_call: TRBV18
d_call: NA
cdr3_aa: CASSQLSQEYGYTF

j_call: TRBJ2-7
cdr3_length: 11
v_call: TRBV30
d_call: NA
cdr3_aa: CAWREPHEQYF

j_call: TRBJ1-1
cdr3_length: 14
v_call: TRBV5-6
d_call: TRBD1
cdr3_aa: CASSFTGVNTEAFF

j_call: TRBJ2-1
cdr3_length: 14
v_call: TRBV6-1
d_call: TRBD2
cdr3_aa: CASNKREGRNEQFF

j_call: TRBJ2-7
cdr3_length: 14
v_call: TRBV7-8
d_call: NA
cdr3_aa: CASSRVQGPGEQYF

j_call: TRBJ2-7
cdr3_length: 14
v_call: TRBV5-1
d_call: NA
cdr3_aa: CASSPRTGEGEQYF